What follows are 8 T cell receptor beta chains derived from one specimen sequenced in a study of cytomegalovirus exposure and HLA in healthy donors. PCR used 60 Vbeta primers and 13 Jbeta primers. Using immunoSEQ multiplex PCR, the repertoire was profiled, and TCRdb retains in-frame clones only, with some absent. The profile shows about 160,000 clones, 80% of them singletons. The sequencing sample was made of PBMCs. The receptors here all came from a man aged 25-40 years in good health and CMV-seronegative.

V and J are TRBV25-1 and TRBJ2-1; 8 bases match TRBD1. Per germline, CDR1 MGHDK and CDR2 SYGVNS. The CDR3 spans 17 residues. V was clipped by 1 base and J by 5 bases; unmatched bases: 10. The CDR3 protein is CASSELNRDRPNNEQFF. The CDR3 nucleotides read TGTGCCAGCAGTGAATTGAACCGGGACAGGCCTAACAATGAGCAGTTCTTC.

The chain has TRBV11-3 and TRBJ2-3, with D tentatively TRBD2 (5 bases). Germline-derived CDR1 and CDR2 are SGHNT and YENEEA. V was clipped by 5 bases and J by 1 base, with 10 bases between them. The CDR3 length is 14 residues. The CDR3 bases are TGTGCCAGCAGCCCGGAGAGGGGCACAGATACGCAGTATTTT. It encodes CASSPERGTDTQYF.

The J gene is TRBJ1-1, the V gene TRBV19; 7 positions agree with TRBD1. This CDR3 contains 15 residues. V lost 6 bases to trimming and J lost 1 base; unmatched junction nucleotides: 8. Germline-derived CDR1 and CDR2 are LNHDA and SQIVND (reference sequence). The CDR3 loop is CASSPGQPTNTEAFF. DNA of the CDR3: TGTGCCAGTAGCCCGGGACAGCCGACGAACACTGAAGCTTTCTTT. Based on the CDR3 plus reference TRBV19 and TRBJ1-1, the full variable domain is DGGITQSPKYLFRKEGQNVTLSCEQNLNHDAMYWYRQDPGQGLRLIYYSQIVNDFQKGDIAEGYSVSREKKESFPLTVTSAQKNPTAFYLCASSPGQPTNTEAFFGQGTRLTVV.

This chain links TRBV21-1 with TRBJ1-5; TRBD1, as called in the table, went unchecked against the DNA. TRBV21-1 is reported as a pseudogene. The CDR3 runs 19 residues. CDR3 nucleotides: TGTGCCAGCAGCCCCTCCCAGGGTGGGGACAGGGTAAGGGATCAGCCCCAGCATTTT. Its translation: CASSPSQGGDRVRDQPQHF.

The J gene is TRBJ2-3, the V gene TRBV19; 7 bases map to TRBD2. Germline V gene lookup returns CDR1 LNHDA and CDR2 SQIVND (reference sequence). CDR3 length: 16 residues. With V trimmed by 3 bases and J by 5 bases, 11 bases remained unmatched. CDR3 residues: CASSIREAGWVDTQYF. Written as DNA, the CDR3 is TGTGCCAGTAGTATTAGGGAAGCGGGATGGGTAGATACGCAGTATTTT.

V usage is TRBV14 and J usage is TRBJ1-1, with TRBD1 matching 8 bases. Trimming cost V 2 bases and J 7 bases; bases outside gene matches: 3. Germline loops: CDR1 SGHDN, CDR2 FVKESK. The CDR3 is 13 residues long. The CDR3 loop is CASSQIQGGEAFF. The CDR3 bases are TGTGCCAGCAGCCAAATACAGGGGGGTGAAGCTTTCTTT. Supplemented by reference TRBV14 and TRBJ1-1, the full variable domain reads EAGVTQFPSHSVIEKGQTVTLRCDPISGHDNLYWYRRVMGKEIKFLLHFVKESKQDESGMPNNRFLAERTGGTYSTLKVQPAELEDSGVYFCASSQIQGGEAFFGQGTRLTVV.

This chain joins TRBV7-7 and TRBJ2-2; no firm D call. This CDR3 is built from 11 residues. V shed 8 bases and J shed 5 bases, with 6 bases lying between them. Germline V CDR1 and CDR2: SSHAT, FNYEAQ (reference sequence). The DNA of the CDR3 is TGTGCCAGCGGGCGTACCGGGGAGCTGTTTTTT. Protein: CASGRTGELFF. Full variable domain (remainder filled in from reference TRBV7-7 and TRBJ2-2): GAGVSQSPRYKVTKRGQDVTLRCDPISSHATLYWYQQALGQGPEFLTYFNYEAQPDKSGLPSDRFSAERPEGSISTLTIQRTEQRDSAMYRCASGRTGELFFGEGSRLTVL.

This chain connects TRBV30 to TRBJ1-1; D gene ambiguous. The germline V gene encodes CDR1 GTSNPN and CDR2 SVGIG (reference sequence). This CDR3 comprises 10 residues. Trimming took off 5 bases at V and 11 bases at J, with 12 bases between the two ends. CDR3 residues: CAWLSSAAFF. The CDR3 nucleotides read TGTGCCTGGCTAAGTTCCGCGGCTTTCTTT.